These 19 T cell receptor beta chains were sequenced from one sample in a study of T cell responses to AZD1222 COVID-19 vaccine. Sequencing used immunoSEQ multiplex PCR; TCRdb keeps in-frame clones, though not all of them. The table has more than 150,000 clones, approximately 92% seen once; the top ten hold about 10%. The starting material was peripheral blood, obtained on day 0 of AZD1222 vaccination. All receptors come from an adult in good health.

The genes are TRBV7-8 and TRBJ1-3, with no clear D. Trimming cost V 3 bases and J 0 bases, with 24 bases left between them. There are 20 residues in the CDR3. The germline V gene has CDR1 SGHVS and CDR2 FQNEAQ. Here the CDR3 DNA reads TGTGCCAGCAGCTTTCTTTTAAGCGGGAGAAAGGGTCTCTCTGGAAACACCATATATTTT. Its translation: CASSFLLSGRKGLSGNTIYF. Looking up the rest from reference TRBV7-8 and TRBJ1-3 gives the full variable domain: GAGVSQSPRYKVAKRGQDVALRCDPISGHVSLFWYQQALGQGPEFLTYFQNEAQLDKSGLPSDRFFAERPEGSVSTLKIQRTQQEDSAVYLCASSFLLSGRKGLSGNTIYFGEGSWLTVV.

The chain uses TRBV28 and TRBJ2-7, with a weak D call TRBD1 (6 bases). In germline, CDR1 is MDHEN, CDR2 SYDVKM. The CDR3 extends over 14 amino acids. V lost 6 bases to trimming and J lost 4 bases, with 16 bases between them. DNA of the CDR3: TGTGCCAGCAGCTCCTCCTCAGGGGAGTACGAGCAGTACGTC. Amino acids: CASSSSSGEYEQYV.

CDR3 sequence reads: CASSLYGLAGYYEQYF. The CDR3 DNA is TGTGCCAGCAGCTTATACGGACTAGCGGGATACTACGAGCAGTACTTC. The gene calls are TRBV7-8 and TRBJ2-7; 12 bases align to TRBD2. The CDR3 sequence is 16 residues long. With 2 bases clipped from V and 3 bases from J, the junction kept 5 bases outside the gene matches. Germline V CDR1 and CDR2: SGHVS, FQNEAQ.

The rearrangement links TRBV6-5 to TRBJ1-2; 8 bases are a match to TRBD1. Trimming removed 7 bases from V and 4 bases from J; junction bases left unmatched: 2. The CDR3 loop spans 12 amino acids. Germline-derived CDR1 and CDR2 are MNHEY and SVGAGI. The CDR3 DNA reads TGTGCCAGCACCGACAGGGGCTATGGCTACACCTTC. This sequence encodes CASTDRGYGYTF.

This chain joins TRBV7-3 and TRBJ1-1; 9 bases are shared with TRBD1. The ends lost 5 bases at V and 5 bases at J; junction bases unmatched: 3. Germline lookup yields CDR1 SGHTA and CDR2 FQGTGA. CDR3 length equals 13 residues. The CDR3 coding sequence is TGTGCCAGCAGCATGGACAGGGGAACTGAAGCTTTCTTT. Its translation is CASSMDRGTEAFF.

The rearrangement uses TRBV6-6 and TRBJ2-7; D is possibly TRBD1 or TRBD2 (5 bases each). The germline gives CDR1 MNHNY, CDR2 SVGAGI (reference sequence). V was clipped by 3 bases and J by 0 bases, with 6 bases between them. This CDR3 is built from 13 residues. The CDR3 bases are TGTGCCAGCAGTTATGGGGGCTCCTACGAGCAGTACGTC. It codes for CASSYGGSYEQYV.

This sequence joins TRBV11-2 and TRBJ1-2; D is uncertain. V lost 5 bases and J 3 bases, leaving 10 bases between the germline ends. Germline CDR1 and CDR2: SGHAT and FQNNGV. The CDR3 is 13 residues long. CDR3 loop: CASSPGLDYGYTF. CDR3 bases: TGTGCCAGCAGCCCCGGGTTGGACTATGGCTACACCTTC.

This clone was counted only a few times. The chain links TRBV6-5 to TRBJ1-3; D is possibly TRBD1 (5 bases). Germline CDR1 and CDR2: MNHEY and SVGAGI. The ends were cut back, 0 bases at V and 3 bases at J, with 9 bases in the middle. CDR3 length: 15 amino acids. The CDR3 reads CASSYSRGLGNTIYF. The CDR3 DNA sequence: TGTGCCAGCAGTTACTCCCGGGGCCTTGGAAACACCATATATTTT.

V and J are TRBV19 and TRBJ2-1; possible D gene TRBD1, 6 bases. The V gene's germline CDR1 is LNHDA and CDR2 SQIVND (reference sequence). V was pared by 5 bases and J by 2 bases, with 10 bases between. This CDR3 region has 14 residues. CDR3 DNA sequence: TGTGCCAGTAGTCCACAGGGCCCCTACAATGAGCAGTTCTTC. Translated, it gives CASSPQGPYNEQFF.

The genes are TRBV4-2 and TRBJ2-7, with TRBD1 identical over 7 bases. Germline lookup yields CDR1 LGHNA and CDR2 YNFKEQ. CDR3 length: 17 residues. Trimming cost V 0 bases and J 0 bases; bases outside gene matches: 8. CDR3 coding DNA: TGTGCCAGCAGCCAAGATTCCGCCAGGGGGTTCTCCTACGAGCAGTACTTC. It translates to CASSQDSARGFSYEQYF.

CDR3 region: CASSLGTGNQPQHF. CDR3 in DNA: TGTGCCAGCAGTTTAGGGACAGGCAATCAGCCCCAGCATTTT. The rearrangement uses TRBV27 and TRBJ1-5; 7 positions agree with TRBD1. The CDR3 runs 14 residues. Per germline, CDR1 MNHEY and CDR2 SMNVEV (reference sequence). V shed 2 bases and J 2 bases; nucleotides not matched to a gene: 0.

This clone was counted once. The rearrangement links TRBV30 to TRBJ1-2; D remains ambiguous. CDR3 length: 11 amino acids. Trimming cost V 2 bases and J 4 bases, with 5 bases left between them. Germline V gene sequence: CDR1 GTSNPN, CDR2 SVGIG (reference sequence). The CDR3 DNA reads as TGTGCCTGGAGTACCGTCTATGGCTACACCTTC. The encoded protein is CAWSTVYGYTF.

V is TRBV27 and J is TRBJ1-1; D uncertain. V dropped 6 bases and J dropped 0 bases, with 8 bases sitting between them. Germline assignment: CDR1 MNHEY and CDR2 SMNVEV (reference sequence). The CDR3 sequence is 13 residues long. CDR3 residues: CASSPSVNTEAFF. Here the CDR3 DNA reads TGTGCCAGCAGCCCCTCAGTGAACACTGAAGCTTTCTTT.

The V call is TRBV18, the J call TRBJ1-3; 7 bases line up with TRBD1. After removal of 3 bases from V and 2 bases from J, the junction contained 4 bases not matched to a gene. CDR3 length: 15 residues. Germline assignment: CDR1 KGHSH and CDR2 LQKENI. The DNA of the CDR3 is TGTGCCAGCTCACCTAACCAGGGGGCTGGAAACACCATATATTTT. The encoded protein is CASSPNQGAGNTIYF.

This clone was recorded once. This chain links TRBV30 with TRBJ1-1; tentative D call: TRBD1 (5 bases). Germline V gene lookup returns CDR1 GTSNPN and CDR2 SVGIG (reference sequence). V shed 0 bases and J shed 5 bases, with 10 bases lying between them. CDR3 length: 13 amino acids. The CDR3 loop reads CAWSVLGQTEAFF. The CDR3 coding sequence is TGTGCCTGGAGTGTACTGGGGCAGACTGAAGCTTTCTTT.

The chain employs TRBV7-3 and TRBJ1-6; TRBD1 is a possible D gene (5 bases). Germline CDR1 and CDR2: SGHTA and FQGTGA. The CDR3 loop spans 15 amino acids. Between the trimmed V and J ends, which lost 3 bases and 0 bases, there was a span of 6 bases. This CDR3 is CASSLGTSYNSPLHF. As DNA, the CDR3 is TGTGCCAGCAGCTTGGGGACCTCCTATAATTCACCCCTCCACTTT. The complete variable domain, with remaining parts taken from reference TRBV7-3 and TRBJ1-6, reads GAGVSQTPSNKVTEKGKYVELRCDPISGHTALYWYRQSLGQGPEFLIYFQGTGAADDSGLPNDRFFAVRPEGSVSTLKIQRTERGDSAVYLCASSLGTSYNSPLHFGNGTRLTVT.

CDR3 sequence (DNA): TGTGCCAGTAGTGCGGACTTAACCGGGGAGCTGTTTTTT. It specifies CASSADLTGELFF. The chain is built from TRBV19 and TRBJ2-2, with TRBD2 as a possible D gene (5 bases). This CDR3 comprises 13 residues. Germline values: CDR1 LNHDA, CDR2 SQIVND (reference sequence). Deletions cut 5 bases from V and 5 bases from J, with 9 bases between. The full variable domain, completed using reference TRBV19 and TRBJ2-2, is DGGITQSPKYLFRKEGQNVTLSCEQNLNHDAMYWYRQDPGQGLRLIYYSQIVNDFQKGDIAEGYSVSREKKESFPLTVTSAQKNPTAFYLCASSADLTGELFFGEGSRLTVL.

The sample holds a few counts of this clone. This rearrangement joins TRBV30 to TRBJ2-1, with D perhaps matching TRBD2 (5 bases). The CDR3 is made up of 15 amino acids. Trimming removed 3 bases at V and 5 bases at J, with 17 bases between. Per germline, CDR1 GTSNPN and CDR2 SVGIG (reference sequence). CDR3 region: CAWSNRGSVDNEQFF. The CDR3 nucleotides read TGTGCCTGGAGCAATCGAGGGTCTGTGGACAATGAGCAGTTCTTC.

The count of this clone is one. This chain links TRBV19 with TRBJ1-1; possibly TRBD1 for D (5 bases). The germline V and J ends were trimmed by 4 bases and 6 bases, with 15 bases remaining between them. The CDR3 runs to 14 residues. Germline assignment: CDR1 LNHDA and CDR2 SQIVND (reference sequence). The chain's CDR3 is CASSTAGVGPEAFF. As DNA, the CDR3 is TGTGCCAGTAGTACAGCGGGGGTGGGCCCTGAAGCTTTCTTT.